Listed here is a single T cell receptor (beta chain). This receptor's antigen is unknown. Base qualities were left out, and no much larger clone turns up one base away. A total of under 35 patients with locally advanced or metastatic urothelial carcinoma, treated at Memorial Sloan Kettering on a trial protocol, made up the cohort. Peripheral blood mononuclear cells were collected from each patient pretreatment and during treatment, giving between 1 and 8 total time points per patient. The Qiagen DNeasy Blood extraction kit was used to purify genomic DNA from total PBMCs and tumor samples. PBMCs were collected pretreatment and during treatment, and were isolated and stored as previously described. This record belongs to a study of PD-L1 blockade in urothelial cancer (TCRdb year 2017). Background for the entire study: Every patient began therapy in about 2014 and was given atezolizumab 1,200 mg intravenously every 3 weeks. About nine tenths of the roughly 30 patients were males with bladder-origin urothelial cancer, and about 65% of the roughly 30 reported a prior smoking history. An ECOG performance status of 0 or 1 was recorded for the patients, and 0 to 3 prior chemotherapy regimens had been received by the patients. Blood samples were analyzed at two time points: 3 weeks after treatment start (second dose) and 6 weeks after treatment start. Blood samples gave a median of 141,255 T cells and 80,000 or so unique TCRs, with a median clonality of around 0.08. The study was an exploratory multi-omic analysis of somatic, immune and clinical correlates of response to PD-L1 blockade with atezolizumab in urothelial cancer. Pretreatment tumor samples, along with matched peripheral blood serially collected before and after atezolizumab treatment, were subjected to TCR sequencing. Durable clinical benefit was defined as a progression-free survival longer than 6 months, and TCR features were additionally tested against progression-free survival and overall survival. In the same patients, pretreatment tumors underwent whole exome sequencing and RNA sequencing in addition to TCR sequencing. Durable clinical benefit was achieved by nine patients and was not achieved by 20 patients. Around 30 patients had pretreatment blood TCR-seq, some 24 had at least one posttreatment blood collection, and some 24 had tumor TCR-seq.

The cysteine opens and the phenylalanine closes a CDR3 of 17 amino acids. Just the 51-base CDR3 DNA is kept, in frame starting at base 1. Overall study results and their limits: Improved progression-free and overall survival was found to be associated with pretreatment peripheral blood TCR clonality below the median. Because the sample size was small (n ≈ 27) and many of the analyses were exploratory, the results are meant to be hypothesis-generating. Among patients with durable benefit, tumor-associated TCR clones showed greater expansion in peripheral blood 3 weeks after treatment started (n ≈ 23, p = 0.022).

To estimate absolute template abundance from read counts, synthetic TCR analog templates were spiked into each PCR. The immunoSEQ assay was used to amplify TCRbeta CDR3 regions from genomic DNA with bias-controlled V and J gene primers. Sequencing of rearranged TCRbeta segments was performed at approximately 20X coverage. In the source study's methods: Clustering was used to correct sequencing errors, and CDR3s were annotated against IMGT to assign V, D and J genes. Out-of-frame and stop-codon sequences were excluded, and only productive TCRbeta rearrangements were used in downstream analyses. To compute clonality, Shannon entropy was normalized by the log of the number of unique productive sequences and then subtracted from one. Fisher's exact test with Benjamini-Hochberg correction, using a cutoff of adjusted p below 0.01, was how clones that differed between time points or between blood and tumor were identified. The source is immuneACCESS, and TCRdb retained only in-frame sequences with V and J called. Part of the clones is not carried over; for the studies checked, unresolved V genes explain less than half of this, and the remainder is unexplained. V and J calls and clone size follow that table, whereas D and trimming were derived from the DNA. The sample contains tens of thousands of clones, approximately 88% of them found a single time. 9.6% of the sample is taken by the ten largest.

This sequence was found in a man between 65 and 85 years old with urothelial cancer. The chain links TRBV1 with TRBJ2-7; the table's D call of TRBD2 was not tested on the DNA. TRBV1 is flagged as a pseudogene. This material consisted of PBMCs, taken around atezolizumab (anti-PD-L1) treatment. The bases read TGCACCAGCAGCCAAGATCTAAAAGCGGGGAGCCCCTACGAGCAGTACTTC. The encoded protein is CTSSQDLKAGSPYEQYF.